This T cell receptor beta chain emerged from a study of T cells in Graves' hyperthyroidism and ophthalmopathy. Looking at the study overall: Peripheral blood draws took place at initial diagnosis, ahead of any treatment.

About this clonotype: Its antigen remains unidentified.

Study-wide findings and caveats: Blood held most thyroid clonotypes expanded above 0.001 frequency.

CDR3 length: 15 residues. Germline V gives CDR1 SGHTA, CDR2 FQGNSA. Unmatched junction bases numbered 12, after V lost 6 bases and J lost 5 bases. RNA transcripts gave rise to amplified TCR beta CDR3 regions. HTBI primers were employed in a first-round RT-PCR of the TCR CDR3. TCRdb reprocessed the multiplex PCR reads with MiXCR, giving one entry per CDR3 protein. The sample includes around 570,000 distinct CDR3 sequences, less than 20% of them seen just once. A NOSPECS grade of at least 4, a Clinical Activity Score of at least 3 and duration under 3 months were recorded in ophthalmopathy patients. Out of roughly 10 ml of fresh peripheral blood came the PBMCs.

The rearrangement uses TRBV7-2 and TRBJ2-5; the match to TRBD2 covers 7 bases. The clonotype comes from a man in his forties with Graves' ophthalmopathy. Sequenced sample: blood. Here the CDR3 DNA reads TGTGCCAGCAGTTTCCCGCTAGCGGTGGGGGAGACCCAGTACTTC. Encoded protein: CASSFPLAVGETQYF. The full variable domain, its missing parts supplied by reference TRBV7-2 and TRBJ2-5, is GAGVSQSPSNKVTEKGKDVELRCDPISGHTALYWYRQSLGQGLEFLIYFQGNSAPDKSGLPSDRFSAERTGGSVSTLTIQRTQQEDSAVYLCASSFPLAVGETQYFGPGTRLLVL.